One and the same sample provided the 11 T cell receptor beta chains below, sequenced in a study of blood T cell repertoires in COVID-19. Sequenced by immunoSEQ multiplex PCR; TCRdb stores in-frame clones only, minus some. The data contain fewer than 200,000 clones, around 85% of them singletons. Sample: peripheral blood. The source is a man aged 45-65 years with active or convalescent COVID-19.

This chain uses TRBV29-1 with TRBJ1-1; 7 bases are shared with TRBD1. The CDR3 is made up of 13 amino acids. CDR1 SQVTM and CDR2 ANQGSEA come from the germline V gene. The V gene end was trimmed by 5 bases and the J gene end by 3 bases; junction bases not matched to a gene: 6. The CDR3 coding sequence is TGCAGCGTTACTGACAGGGTTGACACTGAAGCTTTCTTT. Its protein is CSVTDRVDTEAFF.

The CDR3 bases are TGTGCCAGCAGCCGTGCGGGAGGGCCTTTGAATGAGCAGTTCTTC. Its protein product is CASSRAGGPLNEQFF. This sequence joins TRBV14 and TRBJ2-1; 9 positions match TRBD2. The CDR3 totals 15 residues. Trimming removed 4 bases from V and 7 bases from J; junction bases left unmatched: 8. From germline, CDR1 is SGHDN and CDR2 FVKESK.

This clone is a singleton in its sample. J is TRBJ2-3 and V is TRBV7-6; 11 positions match TRBD2. The germline V gene has CDR1 SGHVS and CDR2 FNYEAQ. There are 17 residues in the CDR3. Trimming removed 1 base from V and 1 base from J; junction bases left unmatched: 4. CDR3 in amino acids: CASSLVPTSGGTDTQYF. CDR3 nucleotide sequence: TGTGCCAGCAGCTTAGTGCCGACTAGCGGGGGCACAGATACGCAGTATTTT.

V and J are TRBV30 and TRBJ1-1; TRBD1 agrees at 9 bases. Germline values: CDR1 GTSNPN, CDR2 SVGIG (reference sequence). The CDR3 runs to 14 residues. J lost 6 bases, V lost 8 bases, and 13 bases had no gene match. The CDR3 spells CAGDPGQGPSEAFF. CDR3 nucleotides: TGTGCCGGAGATCCGGGACAGGGACCGTCTGAAGCTTTCTTT.

This sequence joins TRBV20-1 and TRBJ2-1, with 7 positions matching TRBD2. Per germline, CDR1 DFQATT and CDR2 SNEGSKA (reference sequence). The CDR3 covers 10 residues. V lost 6 bases to trimming and J lost 12 bases; unmatched junction nucleotides: 5. The CDR3 sequence is CSAGLVGQFF. DNA of the CDR3: TGCAGTGCAGGACTAGTTGGGCAGTTCTTC.

The chain is built from TRBV5-1 and TRBJ1-1; a weak D match, TRBD1 (5 bases). Germline V gene data show CDR1 as SGHRS and CDR2 as YFSETQ. Between the trimmed V and J ends, which lost 4 bases and 1 base, there was a span of 11 bases. The CDR3 has 14 amino acids. CDR3 protein: CASSPGHGNTEAFF. CDR3 coding DNA: TGCGCCAGCAGCCCTGGACATGGGAACACTGAAGCTTTCTTT.

This rearrangement joins TRBV5-5 to TRBJ1-2; D gene uncertain. V was cut by 0 bases and J by 6 bases, with 6 bases left in between. CDR1 and CDR2 (germline): SGHKS, YYEKEE (reference sequence). The CDR3 sequence is 12 residues long. CDR3 nucleotides: TGTGCCAGCAGCTTGGCCGCAGATGGCTACACCTTC. Translated: CASSLAADGYTF. The full variable domain, with the rest looked up from reference TRBV5-5 and TRBJ1-2, is DAGVTQSPTHLIKTRGQQVTLRCSPISGHKSVSWYQQVLGQGPQFIFQYYEKEERGRGNFPDRFSARQFPNYSSELNVNALLLGDSALYLCASSLAADGYTFGSGTRLTVV.

This clone was seen many times. The chain uses TRBV28 and TRBJ1-2, with no clear D. The CDR3 sequence is 11 residues long. The V end lost 3 bases, the J end lost 7 bases, and 6 bases lay between the germline ends. Germline CDR1 is MDHEN and CDR2 is SYDVKM. The CDR3 region is CASSFLFGYTF. The CDR3 region has the DNA TGTGCCAGCAGTTTTCTCTTTGGCTACACCTTC.

The chain employs TRBV24-1 and TRBJ2-1, with 11 bases lining up with TRBD1. This CDR3 spans 16 amino acids. J lost 8 bases, V lost 6 bases, and 11 bases had no gene match. The germline CDR1 and CDR2 sequences are KGHDR and SFDVKD. The CDR3 bases are TGTGCCACCAGTCAGCATCGGACAGGGGGCATCGATGAGCAGTTCTTC. Translated: CATSQHRTGGIDEQFF.

V is TRBV6-5 and J is TRBJ2-7; TRBD2 matches 7 bases. Germline V lookup: CDR1 MNHEY, CDR2 SVGAGI. Germline trimming cut 0 bases from V and 1 base from J; bases unmatched to any gene: 6. This CDR3 has 16 residues. As DNA, the CDR3 is TGTGCCAGCAGTTACTCAGGCCGGGGGGAATCCTACGAGCAGTACTTC. Translation: CASSYSGRGESYEQYF.

The gene calls are TRBV5-6 and TRBJ1-2, with no clear D. Germline loops: CDR1 SGHDT, CDR2 YYEEEE. Trimming pared 3 bases from V and 4 bases from J, leaving 16 bases between. The CDR3 length is 15 residues. The CDR3 nucleotides read TGTGCCAGCAGCTCCATTTTGAGTCCAGGCTATGGCTACACCTTC. Translating gives CASSSILSPGYGYTF.